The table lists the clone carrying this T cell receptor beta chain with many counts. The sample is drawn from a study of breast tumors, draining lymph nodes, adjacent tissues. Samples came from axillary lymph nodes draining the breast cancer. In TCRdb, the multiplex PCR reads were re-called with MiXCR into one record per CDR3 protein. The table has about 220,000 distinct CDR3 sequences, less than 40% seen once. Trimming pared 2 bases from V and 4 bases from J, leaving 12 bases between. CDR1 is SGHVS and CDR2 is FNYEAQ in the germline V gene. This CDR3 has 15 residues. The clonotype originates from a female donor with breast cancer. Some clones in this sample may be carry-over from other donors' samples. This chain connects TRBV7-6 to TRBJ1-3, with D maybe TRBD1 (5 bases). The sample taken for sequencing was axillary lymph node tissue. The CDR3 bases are TGTGCCAGCAGCTTAAGCTCGGGGGAAGGAAACACCATATATTTT. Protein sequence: CASSLSSGEGNTIYF.